A single sample is the source of the 16 T cell receptor beta chains below, sequenced in a study of blood T cell repertoires in COVID-19. TCRdb's table, derived via immunoSEQ multiplex PCR, lists solely in-frame clones and lacks some. Of 150,000 to 200,000 clones listed, roughly 80% are singletons. Sequencing was carried out using peripheral blood. The receptors derive from a man in his forties or fifties who had recovered from COVID-19.

CDR3 coding DNA: TGTGCCAGCAGCCCCTCTAGCGGGAGGGCCATCAGGGAGCTGTTTTTT. Translated, it gives CASSPSSGRAIRELFF. J is TRBJ2-2 and V is TRBV3-1 (or the pseudogene TRBV3-2); 12 nucleotides line up with TRBD2. V dropped 4 bases and J dropped 9; count of bases not matched to a gene: 9. Germline CDR1 and CDR2: LGHDT and YNNKEL (reference sequence). This CDR3 comprises 16 residues.

Only a few counts were recorded for this clone. The rearrangement joins TRBV7-6 to TRBJ2-1; TRBD1 matches at 8 bases. Germline values: CDR1 SGHVS, CDR2 FNYEAQ. The CDR3 loop spans 15 amino acids. The V segment lost 1 base and the J segment 9 bases; nucleotides outside the gene matches: 8. The CDR3 sequence: CASSLGSGGGREQFF. CDR3 DNA sequence: TGTGCCAGCAGCTTAGGATCAGGGGGCGGCCGTGAGCAGTTCTTC.

The CDR3 region has the DNA TGTGCCAGCAGCCAAGGGACATACGAGGGGGAGCTGTTTTTT. Translated, it gives CASSQGTYEGELFF. The V call is TRBV3-1 (or the pseudogene TRBV3-2), the J call TRBJ2-2; tentatively, D is TRBD1 (5 bases). The CDR3 sequence is 14 residues long. Germline V CDR1 and CDR2: LGHDT, YNNKEL (reference sequence). V was pared by 1 base and J by 8 bases, with 11 bases between.

This chain uses TRBV7-2 with TRBJ1-5; a weak D match, TRBD1 (5 bases). The CDR3 is made up of 16 amino acids. Trimming took off 1 base at V and 0 bases at J, with 10 bases between the two ends. CDR1 and CDR2 from the germline V gene are SGHTA and FQGNSA. The CDR3 DNA follows: TGTGCCAGCAGCTTAGTTGGGGCGCATAGCAATCAGCCCCAGCATTTT. Translated, it gives CASSLVGAHSNQPQHF.

This chain links TRBV5-5 with TRBJ1-1; D is perhaps TRBD1 (6 bases). The germline V and J ends were trimmed by 1 base and 6 bases, with 10 bases remaining between them. Germline loops: CDR1 SGHKS, CDR2 YYEKEE (reference sequence). This CDR3 region has 13 residues. DNA for the CDR3: TGTGCCAGCAGCTTGACGGGGGGCCCTGAAGCTTTCTTT. Its translation is CASSLTGGPEAFF. Looking up the rest from reference TRBV5-5 and TRBJ1-1 gives the full variable domain: DAGVTQSPTHLIKTRGQQVTLRCSPISGHKSVSWYQQVLGQGPQFIFQYYEKEERGRGNFPDRFSARQFPNYSSELNVNALLLGDSALYLCASSLTGGPEAFFGQGTRLTVV.

The CDR3 DNA reads TGCGCCAGCAGCCGAGGAAGCGGGAAAGAGACCCAGTACTTC. Translated, it gives CASSRGSGKETQYF. The J gene is TRBJ2-5, the V gene TRBV4-3, with 7 bases matching TRBD2. Germline CDR1 is LGHNA and CDR2 is YSLEER. With 4 bases clipped from V and 3 bases from J, the junction kept 5 bases outside the gene matches. The CDR3 runs to 14 residues.

The chain employs TRBV5-1 and TRBJ2-7, with 8 positions matching TRBD2. The germline V gene encodes CDR1 SGHRS and CDR2 YFSETQ. J lost 2 bases, V lost 0 bases, and 7 bases had no gene match. This CDR3 region has 16 residues. CDR3 amino acids: CASSLAGGPLAYEQYF. CDR3 nucleotides: TGCGCCAGCAGCTTGGCGGGAGGGCCTTTGGCCTACGAGCAGTACTTC.

This clone was seen only a few times. The genes are TRBV29-1 and TRBJ2-3, with TRBD2 as a possible D gene (6 bases). Germline V gene data show CDR1 as SQVTM and CDR2 as ANQGSEA. Between the trimmed V and J ends, which lost 4 bases and 1 base, there was a span of 9 bases. The CDR3 contains 13 residues. The CDR3 is CSVVEGGTDTQYF. The DNA for the CDR3 is TGCAGCGTTGTGGAGGGTGGCACAGATACGCAGTATTTT.

This rearrangement joins TRBV5-1 to TRBJ2-1; tentative D call: TRBD2 (5 bases). V lost 0 bases, J lost 10 bases, and 14 bases lay in between. The CDR3 length is 14 residues. In germline, CDR1 is SGHRS, CDR2 YFSETQ. The CDR3: CASSLARTTGEQFF. The CDR3 region has the DNA TGCGCCAGCAGCTTGGCCCGCACGACGGGGGAGCAGTTCTTC.

The chain has TRBV9 and TRBJ1-1, with 11 positions matching TRBD1. Trimming removed 4 bases from V and 13 bases from J; junction bases left unmatched: 9. The CDR3 contains 13 residues. CDR1 and CDR2 (germline): SGDLS, YYNGEE. CDR3 in DNA: TGTGCCAGCAGCCCGACGGGACAGGGGGTAGGTTTCTTT. Protein sequence: CASSPTGQGVGFF.

The chain employs TRBV5-4 and TRBJ1-2, with D perhaps matching TRBD1 (5 bases). V was clipped by 5 bases and J by 4 bases, with 12 bases between them. Germline V gene data show CDR1 as SGHNT and CDR2 as YYREEE (reference sequence). This CDR3 has 13 residues. The CDR3: CASRVGGIYGYTF. CDR3 DNA: TGTGCCAGCAGGGTGGGGGGAATCTATGGCTACACCTTC.

The rearrangement links TRBV28 to TRBJ1-5; D gene unclear. Germline CDR1 reads MDHEN; CDR2 reads SYDVKM. This CDR3 contains 13 residues. Trimming took off 5 bases at V and 7 bases at J, with 12 bases between the two ends. This chain's CDR3 is CASSPPTGQPQHF. The CDR3 coding sequence is TGTGCCAGCAGTCCCCCGACTGGACAGCCCCAGCATTTT.

The chain links TRBV7-2 to TRBJ2-1; D perhaps matches TRBD2 (6 bases). This CDR3 is built from 14 residues. Per germline, CDR1 SGHTA and CDR2 FQGNSA. V was trimmed by 2 bases and J by 5 bases, leaving 10 bases between them. The CDR3 DNA follows: TGTGCCAGCAGCTTATTAGGAGGGAACAATGAGCAGTTCTTC. It is translated as CASSLLGGNNEQFF.

The chain recombines TRBV7-8 with TRBJ2-1, with 7 bases matching TRBD2. The CDR3 totals 18 residues. Germline V lookup: CDR1 SGHVS, CDR2 FQNEAQ. Unmatched junction bases numbered 14, after V lost 0 bases and J lost 6 bases. The CDR3 region has the DNA TGTGCCAGCAGCTTAGCTGGGGCCGGGGCGGGAGTACTCAATGAGCAGTTCTTC. Translating gives CASSLAGAGAGVLNEQFF.

J is TRBJ1-2 and V is TRBV29-1; TRBD1 matches at 8 bases. Trimming took 2 bases from V and 11 from J; bases not matched to a gene: 10. Germline loops: CDR1 SQVTM, CDR2 ANQGSEA. CDR3 length equals 13 residues. CDR3 sequence (DNA): TGCAGCGTTGAAAGGATGGGACAGGCGGGATACACCTTC. Translation: CSVERMGQAGYTF.

The rearrangement links TRBV5-1 to TRBJ2-2; D is unclear. This CDR3 comprises 12 residues. Germline V gene data show CDR1 as SGHRS and CDR2 as YFSETQ. V lost 4 bases, J lost 7 bases, and 8 bases lay in between. CDR3 in amino acids: CASSPTSGELFF. In nucleotides, the CDR3 is TGCGCCAGCAGCCCAACGAGCGGGGAGCTGTTTTTT.